This T cell receptor (beta chain) came from a study of T cells in Graves' hyperthyroidism and ophthalmopathy. There were TCR beta CDR3 regions amplified from RNA transcripts. HTBI primers were used for first-round RT-PCR of the TCR CDR3. Each CDR3 protein is one row after TCRdb ran MiXCR on the multiplex PCR reads. The table records fewer than 650,000 distinct CDR3 sequences, 11% to 15% of them present only once. Patients were excluded for uncontrolled infection, other autoimmune disease, pregnancy or lactation. The CDR3 runs 14 residues. Germline CDR1 and CDR2: LGHNA and YSLEER. Worth noting for this clonotype: The junction and the germline gene differ at one end; a read error may be behind it.

The TCR comes from a woman aged 18-29 years with Graves' ophthalmopathy. Sequenced sample: blood. This chain uses TRBV4-3 with TRBJ2-2, with TRBD1 as a possible D gene (6 bases). The CDR3 sequence is CASRQDRSVGELFF. The CDR3, as DNA: TGCGCCAGCAGGCAAGACAGGTCGGTCGGGGAGCTGTTTTTT.